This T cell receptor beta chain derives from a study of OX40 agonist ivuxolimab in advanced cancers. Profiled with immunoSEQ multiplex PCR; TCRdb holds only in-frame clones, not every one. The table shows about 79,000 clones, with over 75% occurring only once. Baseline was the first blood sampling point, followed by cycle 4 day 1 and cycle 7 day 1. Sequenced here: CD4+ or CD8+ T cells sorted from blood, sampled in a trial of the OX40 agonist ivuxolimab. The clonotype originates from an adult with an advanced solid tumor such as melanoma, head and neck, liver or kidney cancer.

CDR3 in DNA: TGTGCCAGCAGCGGCGACAGGGCATCCTACAATGAGCAGTTCTTC. It translates to CASSGDRASYNEQFF. The chain carries TRBV2 and TRBJ2-1; 7 positions agree with TRBD1. The CDR3 sequence is 15 residues long. V lost 6 bases, J lost 1 base, and 6 bases stayed unmatched. The germline V gene has CDR1 SNHLY and CDR2 FYNNEI.